Listed here are 27 T cell receptor beta chains from one sample, sequenced in a study of blood T cell repertoires in COVID-19. This table comes from immunoSEQ multiplex PCR, and its TCRdb copy is limited to in-frame clones, with some not included. This table has 100,000 to 150,000 clones, 86% appearing once. The sequenced material came from PBMCs or T cells enriched from blood (not recorded which). The receptor source for this set is a woman between 45 and 65 years old who had recovered from COVID-19.

As concerns this clone: A read error may account for a junction end that differs from germline. J is TRBJ2-7 and V is TRBV7-7; TRBD2 matches 10 bases. There are 15 residues in the CDR3. Germline lookup yields CDR1 SSHAT and CDR2 FNYEAQ (reference sequence). CDR3 nucleotides: TGTGCTAGCAGCTTAGCGGCTAGCGGGGGCCACGAGCAGTACTTC. This encodes CASSLAASGGHEQYF.

The chain links TRBV11-2 to TRBJ1-4, with no clear D. The germline V gene encodes CDR1 SGHAT and CDR2 FQNNGV. V was clipped by 6 bases and J by 7 bases, with 15 bases between them. The CDR3 spans 14 residues. CDR3 nucleotide sequence: TGTGCCAGCAGTGGCGGTGTTTGGGTTGAAAAACTGTTTTTT. It is translated as CASSGGVWVEKLFF.

This clone was detected once. The chain joins TRBV28 to TRBJ1-4; D unclear. CDR1 and CDR2 (germline): MDHEN, SYDVKM. This CDR3 is 13 amino acids long. The germline V and J ends were trimmed by 5 bases and 8 bases, with 12 bases remaining between them. The CDR3, as DNA: TGTGCCAGCAGTGTTCAGATGGGCGAAAAACTGTTTTTT. As protein: CASSVQMGEKLFF.

Concerning this clone itself: The junction and the germline gene differ at one end; a read error may be behind it. This CDR3 reads CASSPLDRGTEAFF. In DNA form, the CDR3 reads TGTGCTAGCAGCCCATTGGACAGAGGGACTGAAGCTTTCTTT. This sequence joins TRBV7-7 and TRBJ1-1; TRBD1 might be the D (6 bases). The CDR3 has 14 amino acids. CDR1 is SSHAT and CDR2 is FNYEAQ in the germline V gene (reference sequence).

A word on this clone: The same CDR3 can be traced to other DNA sequences in this sample. This chain uses TRBV6-5 with TRBJ1-1; D uncertain. Germline CDR1 is MNHEY and CDR2 is SVGAGI. The V end was cut by 2 bases, the J end by 1 base, with 5 bases between. This CDR3 region has 13 residues. The CDR3 DNA reads as TGTGCCAGCAGTTACAATAGGAACACTGAAGCTTTCTTT. It encodes CASSYNRNTEAFF.

V is TRBV7-2 and J is TRBJ2-7; 10 bases agree with TRBD1. CDR3 length: 14 residues. V dropped 5 bases and J dropped 3; count of bases not matched to a gene: 4. CDR1 and CDR2 from the germline V gene are SGHTA and FQGNSA. The CDR3 protein is CASSPGTGDYEQYF. In DNA form, the CDR3 reads TGTGCCAGCAGCCCGGGGACAGGGGACTACGAGCAGTACTTC. The full variable domain, rest sourced from reference TRBV7-2 and TRBJ2-7, is GAGVSQSPSNKVTEKGKDVELRCDPISGHTALYWYRQSLGQGLEFLIYFQGNSAPDKSGLPSDRFSAERTGGSVSTLTIQRTQQEDSAVYLCASSPGTGDYEQYFGPGTRLTVT.

J is TRBJ2-7 and V is TRBV6-1; tentative D call: TRBD1 (6 bases). The V gene's germline CDR1 is MNHNS and CDR2 SASEGT. Trimming removed 3 bases at V and 9 bases at J, with 18 bases between. The CDR3 extends over 14 amino acids. The CDR3 nucleotides read TGTGCCAGCAGTGACCAGGACAGTCCTACGAGGCAGTACTTC. Its protein is CASSDQDSPTRQYF.

This clone was picked up one time. This chain links TRBV9 with TRBJ1-4, with D maybe TRBD1 (6 bases). Germline CDR1 and CDR2: SGDLS and YYNGEE. This CDR3 region has 15 residues. V gave up 0 bases and J gave up 8 bases, with 14 bases separating them. The CDR3 bases are TGTGCCAGCAGCGTAGCTGAAGGGGGTAGAGAAAAACTGTTTTTT. This codes for CASSVAEGGREKLFF.

The chain links TRBV7-9 to TRBJ2-1; D possibly corresponds to TRBD2 (6 bases). The CDR3 loop spans 16 amino acids. Trimming pared 1 base from V and 5 bases from J, leaving 15 bases between. CDR1 is SEHNR, CDR2 FQNEAQ, per germline (reference sequence). CDR3 coding DNA: TGTGCCAGCAGCTTAGTAAGATCAGCGGGCAACAATGAGCAGTTCTTC. Its translation is CASSLVRSAGNNEQFF. Full variable domain (outside the CDR3, taken from reference TRBV7-9 and TRBJ2-1): DTGVSQNPRHKITKRGQNVTFRCDPISEHNRLYWYRQTLGQGPEFLTYFQNEAQLEKSRLLSDRFSAERPKGSFSTLEIQRTEQGDSAMYLCASSLVRSAGNNEQFFGPGTRLTVL.

V usage is TRBV11-2 and J usage is TRBJ2-3; D is unclear. Germline V gene lookup returns CDR1 SGHAT and CDR2 FQNNGV. This CDR3 spans 14 amino acids. V lost 8 bases to trimming and J lost 2 bases, with 14 bases between them. The chain's CDR3 is CASCPWLFTDTQYF. The CDR3 DNA is TGTGCCAGCTGTCCTTGGCTCTTCACAGATACGCAGTATTTT.

The chain carries TRBV3-1 (or the pseudogene TRBV3-2) and TRBJ1-1, with TRBD1 as a possible D gene (5 bases). This CDR3 contains 14 residues. Germline V CDR1 and CDR2: LGHDT, YNNKEL (reference sequence). Trimming took off 6 bases at V and 0 bases at J, with 11 bases between the two ends. The CDR3 nucleotides are TGTGCCAGCAGTCCAGGGTTGGTGAACACTGAAGCTTTCTTT. It translates to CASSPGLVNTEAFF.

The V and J genes are TRBV7-2 and TRBJ2-1; D call uncertain. V was shortened by 5 bases and J by 3 bases, with 17 bases between the two germline ends. In germline, CDR1 is SGHTA, CDR2 FQGNSA. CDR3 length: 16 amino acids. The CDR3 DNA sequence: TGTGCCAGCAGCCACGGTGGCAGCGAACACTACAATGAGCAGTTCTTC. Amino acids: CASSHGGSEHYNEQFF.

This CDR3 reads CASSSLQDPRNYGYTF. CDR3 in DNA: TGTGCCAGCAGCTCTCTACAGGACCCTCGTAACTATGGCTACACCTTC. The V call is TRBV11-3, the J call TRBJ1-2; the D gene is possibly TRBD1 (5 bases). V was clipped by 4 bases and J by 1 base, with 16 bases between them. The germline V gene has CDR1 SGHNT and CDR2 YENEEA. The CDR3 length is 16 residues.

The chain recombines TRBV6-5 with TRBJ2-7; 9 bases are a match to TRBD1. The germline V gene has CDR1 MNHEY and CDR2 SVGAGI. The CDR3 runs 15 residues. Trimming removed 5 bases from V and 4 bases from J; junction bases left unmatched: 9. The CDR3 region is CASSRPGQGIYEQYF. The CDR3 DNA is TGTGCCAGCAGTAGACCGGGACAGGGTATTTACGAGCAGTACTTC.

The chain links TRBV5-6 to TRBJ1-5, with TRBD1 matching over 9 bases. Germline assignment: CDR1 SGHDT and CDR2 YYEEEE. This CDR3 is built from 16 residues. With 5 bases clipped from V and 1 base from J, the junction kept 7 bases outside the gene matches. This chain's CDR3 is CASSYSGTGSNQPQHF. The CDR3 DNA sequence: TGTGCCAGCAGTTACTCCGGGACAGGGAGCAATCAGCCCCAGCATTTT.

The J gene is TRBJ2-7, the V gene TRBV6-5, with 7 nucleotides matching TRBD1. This CDR3 comprises 16 residues. V trimming: 2 bases; J trimming: 4 bases; junction bases outside the gene matches: 11. From germline, CDR1 is MNHEY and CDR2 SVGAGI. CDR3 bases: TGTGCCAGCAGTTACCAAGACAGGGCCGCACTATACGAGCAGTACTTC. Translated: CASSYQDRAALYEQYF.

The chain joins TRBV3-1 (or the pseudogene TRBV3-2) to TRBJ1-2; 7 bases fit TRBD1. The CDR3 loop spans 13 amino acids. J was trimmed by 6 bases and V by 4 bases; bases with no gene match: 5. The germline gives CDR1 LGHDT, CDR2 YNNKEL (reference sequence). The chain's CDR3 is CASSRTGGHGYTF. CDR3 bases: TGTGCCAGCAGCCGGACAGGAGGGCATGGCTACACCTTC.

The chain employs TRBV9 and TRBJ2-6; TRBD1 matches at 9 bases. Looked up from germline, CDR1 is SGDLS and CDR2 is YYNGEE. J lost 0 bases, V lost 0 bases, and 4 bases had no gene match. This CDR3 region has 18 residues. In DNA, the CDR3 is TGTGCCAGCAGCGTAGTGTCGACAGGGGGCTCTGGGGCCAACGTCCTGACTTTC. Protein sequence: CASSVVSTGGSGANVLTF.

J is TRBJ2-1 and V is TRBV2, with 7 positions matching TRBD1. The germline V gene has CDR1 SNHLY and CDR2 FYNNEI. CDR3 length: 15 residues. J was trimmed by 2 bases and V by 5 bases; bases with no gene match: 6. The CDR3 reads CASSTQGIPYNEQFF. The CDR3 DNA reads as TGTGCCAGCAGTACACAGGGGATCCCCTACAATGAGCAGTTCTTC.

The chain joins TRBV27 to TRBJ1-5; D not resolved. Per the germline V gene, CDR1 is MNHEY and CDR2 is SMNVEV (reference sequence). CDR3 length: 12 residues. V lost 2 bases and J lost 3, with 2 bases in between. For the CDR3, the DNA is TGTGCCAGCAGTTTACTCAATCAGCCCCAGCATTTT. The encoded protein is CASSLLNQPQHF.

The rearrangement uses TRBV5-1 and TRBJ1-2; 7 bases fit TRBD1. Looked up from germline, CDR1 is SGHRS and CDR2 is YFSETQ. The CDR3 runs to 14 residues. The junction had 5 bases not matched to a gene; V was cut back by 1 base and J by 5 bases. CDR3 region: CASSLWQGGYGYTF. DNA of the CDR3: TGCGCCAGCAGCTTGTGGCAGGGGGGATATGGCTACACCTTC.

This clone was observed a few times. This chain joins TRBV11-3 and TRBJ1-4; TRBD1 aligns across 7 bases. Germline V lookup: CDR1 SGHNT, CDR2 YENEEA. The CDR3 consists of 17 residues. The ends lost 5 bases at V and 3 bases at J; junction bases unmatched: 12. CDR3 sequence (DNA): TGTGCCAGCAGCCAACTTAGTACAGGGGCCCCTAATGAAAAACTGTTTTTT. Its protein is CASSQLSTGAPNEKLFF. The complete variable domain, with remaining parts taken from reference TRBV11-3 and TRBJ1-4, reads EAGVVQSPRYKIIEKKQPVAFWCNPISGHNTLYWYLQNLGQGPELLIRYENEEAVDDSQLPKDRFSAERLKGVDSTLKIQPAELGDSAVYLCASSQLSTGAPNEKLFFGSGTQLSVL.

The chain joins TRBV7-9 to TRBJ1-3; weak D call: TRBD1 (5 bases). V was shortened by 6 bases and J by 4 bases, with 19 bases between the two germline ends. The germline CDR1 and CDR2 sequences are SEHNR and FQNEAQ (reference sequence). This CDR3 is built from 16 residues. The CDR3 coding sequence is TGTGCCAGCAGTCGAGGAGGAGGGACGGGGGGAAACACCATATATTTT. Translating gives CASSRGGGTGGNTIYF.

This chain joins TRBV6-6 and TRBJ1-5; 7 bases are a match to TRBD1. Germline V gene sequence: CDR1 MNHNY, CDR2 SVGAGI (reference sequence). The CDR3 loop spans 16 amino acids. The V segment lost 2 bases and the J segment 0 bases; nucleotides outside the gene matches: 4. The CDR3 sequence: CASSYGQAYSNQPQHF. The CDR3 nucleotides read TGTGCCAGCAGTTACGGACAGGCTTATAGCAATCAGCCCCAGCATTTT.

The chain links TRBV7-8 to TRBJ2-7; 11 nucleotides line up with TRBD1. J gave up 3 bases and V 5 bases, and 6 bases lay outside the gene matches. Germline CDR1 SGHVS, CDR2 FQNEAQ. CDR3 length equals 15 residues. The CDR3 is CASSPMGQGVYEQYF. As DNA, the CDR3 is TGTGCCAGCAGCCCTATGGGACAGGGGGTCTACGAGCAGTACTTC.

The CDR3: CASSYSEWEDTEAFF. The CDR3 DNA sequence: TGTGCCAGCAGTTACTCGGAGTGGGAGGACACTGAAGCTTTCTTT. This rearrangement joins TRBV6-2 or TRBV6-3 to TRBJ1-1, with unresolved D. The CDR3 totals 15 residues. The germline gives CDR1 MNHEY, CDR2 SVGEGT. The V and J ends lost 0 bases and 3 bases respectively, with 11 bases between them.

The V call is TRBV11-3, the J call TRBJ2-2; the D gene is possibly TRBD2 (5 bases). V was trimmed by 4 bases and J by 8 bases, leaving 20 bases between them. The CDR3 runs to 16 residues. From germline, CDR1 is SGHNT and CDR2 YENEEA. The CDR3 region is CASSSYSTNTKGELFF. The CDR3 coding sequence is TGTGCCAGCAGCTCATATTCGACTAATACGAAGGGGGAGCTGTTTTTT.